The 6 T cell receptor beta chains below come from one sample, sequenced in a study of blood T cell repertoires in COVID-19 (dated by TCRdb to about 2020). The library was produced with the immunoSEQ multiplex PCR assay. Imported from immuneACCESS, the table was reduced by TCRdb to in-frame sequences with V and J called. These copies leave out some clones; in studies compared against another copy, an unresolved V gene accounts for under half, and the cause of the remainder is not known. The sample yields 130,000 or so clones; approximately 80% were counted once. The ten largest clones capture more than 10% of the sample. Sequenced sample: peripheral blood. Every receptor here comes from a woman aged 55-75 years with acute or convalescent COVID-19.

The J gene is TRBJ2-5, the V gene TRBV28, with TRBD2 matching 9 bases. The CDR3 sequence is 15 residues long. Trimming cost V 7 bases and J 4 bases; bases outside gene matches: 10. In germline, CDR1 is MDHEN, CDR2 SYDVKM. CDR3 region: CASTPPGAGGETQYF. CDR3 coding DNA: TGTGCCAGCACCCCGCCGGGAGCGGGGGGAGAGACCCAGTACTTC.

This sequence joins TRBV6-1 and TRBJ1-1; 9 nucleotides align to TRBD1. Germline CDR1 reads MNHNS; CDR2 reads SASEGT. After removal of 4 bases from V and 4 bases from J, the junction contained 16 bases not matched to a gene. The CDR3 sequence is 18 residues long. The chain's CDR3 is CASSGAYNRGQWFTEAFF. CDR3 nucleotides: TGTGCCAGCAGTGGGGCTTATAACAGGGGGCAGTGGTTCACTGAAGCTTTCTTT.

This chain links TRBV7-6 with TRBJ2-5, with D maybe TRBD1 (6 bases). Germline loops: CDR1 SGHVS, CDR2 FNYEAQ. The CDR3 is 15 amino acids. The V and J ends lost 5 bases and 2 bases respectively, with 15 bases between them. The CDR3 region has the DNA TGTGCCAGCAGCCTTCGGACAGACTATCAAGAGACCCAGTACTTC. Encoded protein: CASSLRTDYQETQYF.

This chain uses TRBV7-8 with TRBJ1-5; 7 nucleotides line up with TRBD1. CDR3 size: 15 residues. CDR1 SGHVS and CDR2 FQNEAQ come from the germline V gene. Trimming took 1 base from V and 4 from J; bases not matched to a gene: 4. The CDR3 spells CASSLGQGRNQPQHF. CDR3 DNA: TGTGCCAGCAGCTTAGGACAGGGTCGAAATCAGCCCCAGCATTTT.

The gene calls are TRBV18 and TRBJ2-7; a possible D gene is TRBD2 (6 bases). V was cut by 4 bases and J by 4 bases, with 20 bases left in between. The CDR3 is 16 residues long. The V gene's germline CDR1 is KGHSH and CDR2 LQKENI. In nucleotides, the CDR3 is TGTGCCAGCTCACTTGGACGGGACTTAAAACCTTACGAGCAGTACGTC. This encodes CASSLGRDLKPYEQYV.

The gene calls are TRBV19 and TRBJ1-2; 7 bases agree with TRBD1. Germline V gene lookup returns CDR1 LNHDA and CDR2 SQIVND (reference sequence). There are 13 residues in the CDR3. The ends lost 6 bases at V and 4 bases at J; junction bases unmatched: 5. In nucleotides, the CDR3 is TGTGCCAGTAGGGCGTGGACAGGCTATGGCTACACCTTC. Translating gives CASRAWTGYGYTF.